This T cell receptor (beta chain) was identified in a study of blood T cells in healthy people across ages. Study-wide results and caveats: Any changes in expanded clonotypes were possibly confounded, as donor CMV status remained unknown.

V trimming: 4 bases; J trimming: 10 bases; junction bases outside the gene matches: 5. CDR3 length: 15 residues. The germline gives CDR1 SGHTA, CDR2 FQGNSA. Primers used in a second PCR of about 7 to 12 cycles were a sample-barcoded 5' primer and a J-beta primer mix. TCRdb independently ran MiXCR on the 5' RACE reads; one entry per CDR3 protein. Here the sample spans 600,000 to 1,000,000 distinct CDR3 sequences, roughly 60% being singletons. This clonotype was seen at least ten times. The antigen is undetermined. The sample comprised blood. This TCR was sampled from a man aged 30 to 39 in good health. The rearrangement joins TRBV7-2 to TRBJ2-1; 15 bases agree with TRBD2. The CDR3 is CASSSGLAGGLEQFF. The CDR3 nucleotides are TGTGCCAGCAGCTCGGGACTAGCGGGAGGTTTGGAGCAGTTCTTC.